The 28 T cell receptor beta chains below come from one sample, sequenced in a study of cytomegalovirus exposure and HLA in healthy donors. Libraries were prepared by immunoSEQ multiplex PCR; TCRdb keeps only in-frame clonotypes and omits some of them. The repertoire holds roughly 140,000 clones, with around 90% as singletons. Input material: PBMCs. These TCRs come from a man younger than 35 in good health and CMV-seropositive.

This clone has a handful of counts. CDR3 amino acids: CASSHSQDGYTF. The CDR3 DNA follows: TGTGCCAGCAGCCATTCACAAGATGGCTACACCTTC. The chain has TRBV7-8 and TRBJ1-2; no definite D call. Trimming removed 5 bases at V and 6 bases at J, with 10 bases between. This CDR3 has 12 amino acids. Per the germline V gene, CDR1 is SGHVS and CDR2 is FQNEAQ.

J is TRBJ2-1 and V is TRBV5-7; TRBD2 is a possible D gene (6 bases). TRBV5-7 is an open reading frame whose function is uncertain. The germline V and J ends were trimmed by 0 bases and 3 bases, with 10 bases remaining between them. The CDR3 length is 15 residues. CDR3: CASSLAGGGYNEQFF. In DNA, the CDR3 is TGTGCCAGCAGCTTGGCCGGGGGTGGCTACAATGAGCAGTTCTTC.

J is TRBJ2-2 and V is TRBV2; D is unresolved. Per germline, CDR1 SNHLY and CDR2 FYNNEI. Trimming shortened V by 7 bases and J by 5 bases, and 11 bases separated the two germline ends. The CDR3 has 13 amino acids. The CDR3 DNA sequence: TGTGCCAGCATTGACGGGTGGACCGGGGAGCTGTTTTTT. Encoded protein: CASIDGWTGELFF.

The CDR3 spells CASSLVVRRVQPQHF. CDR3 sequence (DNA): TGTGCCAGCAGCTTAGTAGTCAGGCGGGTTCAGCCCCAGCATTTT. The V and J genes are TRBV13 and TRBJ1-5; D is unclear. V lost 1 base and J 6 bases, leaving 13 bases between the germline ends. The CDR3 length is 15 residues. The germline V gene encodes CDR1 PRHDT and CDR2 FYEKMQ (reference sequence).

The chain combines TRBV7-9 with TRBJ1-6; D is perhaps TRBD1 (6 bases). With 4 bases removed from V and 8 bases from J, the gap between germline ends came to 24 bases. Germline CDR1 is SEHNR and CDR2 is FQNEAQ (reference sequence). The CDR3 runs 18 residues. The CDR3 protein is CASSSPRGVGMGHSPLHF. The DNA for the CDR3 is TGTGCCAGCAGCTCTCCCAGGGGAGTGGGAATGGGTCATTCACCCCTCCACTTT.

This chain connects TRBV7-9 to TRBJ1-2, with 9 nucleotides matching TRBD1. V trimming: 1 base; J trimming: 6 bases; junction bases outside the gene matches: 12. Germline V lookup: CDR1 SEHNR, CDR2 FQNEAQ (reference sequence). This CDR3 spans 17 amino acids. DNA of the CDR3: TGTGCCAGCAGCTTAGATCCTGGGACAGGGAGAGAAAATGGCTACACCTTC. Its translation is CASSLDPGTGRENGYTF.

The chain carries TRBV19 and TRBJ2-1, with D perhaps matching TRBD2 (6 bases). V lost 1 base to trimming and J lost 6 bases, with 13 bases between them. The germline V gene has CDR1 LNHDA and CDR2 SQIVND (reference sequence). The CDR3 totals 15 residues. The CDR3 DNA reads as TGTGCCAGTAGTATAGCGGCGGGGCTGGGCAATGAGCAGTTCTTC. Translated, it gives CASSIAAGLGNEQFF.

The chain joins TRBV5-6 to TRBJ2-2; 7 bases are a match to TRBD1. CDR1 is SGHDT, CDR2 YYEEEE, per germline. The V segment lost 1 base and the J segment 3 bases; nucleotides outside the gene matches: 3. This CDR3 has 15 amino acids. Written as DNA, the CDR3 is TGTGCCAGCAGCTTGAGGGGACAGCACACCGGGGAGCTGTTTTTT. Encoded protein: CASSLRGQHTGELFF.

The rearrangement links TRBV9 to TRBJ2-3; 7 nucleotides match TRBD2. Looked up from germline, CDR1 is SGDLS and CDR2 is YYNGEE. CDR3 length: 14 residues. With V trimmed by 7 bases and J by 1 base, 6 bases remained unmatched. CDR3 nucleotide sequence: TGTGCCAGCTGTGGGGGAGGGCGCACAGATACGCAGTATTTT. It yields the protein CASCGGGRTDTQYF.

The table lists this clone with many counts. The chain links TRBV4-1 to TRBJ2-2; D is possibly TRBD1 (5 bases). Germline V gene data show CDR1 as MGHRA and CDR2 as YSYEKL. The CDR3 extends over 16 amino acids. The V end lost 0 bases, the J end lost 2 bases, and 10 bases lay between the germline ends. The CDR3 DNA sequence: TGCGCCAGCAGCCAAGACTGGACACGAAACACCGGGGAGCTGTTTTTT. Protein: CASSQDWTRNTGELFF.

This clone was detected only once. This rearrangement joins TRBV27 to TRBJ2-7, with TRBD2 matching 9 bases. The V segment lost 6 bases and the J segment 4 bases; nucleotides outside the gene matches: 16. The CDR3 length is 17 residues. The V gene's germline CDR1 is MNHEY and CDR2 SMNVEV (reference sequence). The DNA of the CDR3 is TGTGCCAGCAGCCCGCTAGCGGGAACTCCCCGCACGTACGAGCAGTACTTC. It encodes CASSPLAGTPRTYEQYF.

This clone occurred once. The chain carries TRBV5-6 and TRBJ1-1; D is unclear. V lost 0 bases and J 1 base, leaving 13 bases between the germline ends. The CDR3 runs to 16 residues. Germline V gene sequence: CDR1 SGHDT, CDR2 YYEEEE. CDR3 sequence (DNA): TGTGCCAGCAGCTTGGCCTGGATCAGCGAGAACACTGAAGCTTTCTTT. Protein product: CASSLAWISENTEAFF.

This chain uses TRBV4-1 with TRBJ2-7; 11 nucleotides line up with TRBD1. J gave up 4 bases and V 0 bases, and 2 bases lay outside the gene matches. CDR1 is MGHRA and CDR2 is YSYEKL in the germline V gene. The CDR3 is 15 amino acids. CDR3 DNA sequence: TGCGCCAGCAGCCAAGATGGGACAGGGGGATACGAGCAGTACTTC. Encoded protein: CASSQDGTGGYEQYF.

The CDR3: CASSQDLGFFNEQFF. The CDR3 coding sequence is TGTGCCAGCAGCCAAGATCTCGGGTTTTTCAATGAGCAGTTCTTC. This rearrangement joins TRBV14 to TRBJ2-1; D unclear. CDR1 is SGHDN and CDR2 is FVKESK in the germline V gene. The CDR3 runs 15 residues. V lost 0 bases and J 6 bases, leaving 12 bases between the germline ends.

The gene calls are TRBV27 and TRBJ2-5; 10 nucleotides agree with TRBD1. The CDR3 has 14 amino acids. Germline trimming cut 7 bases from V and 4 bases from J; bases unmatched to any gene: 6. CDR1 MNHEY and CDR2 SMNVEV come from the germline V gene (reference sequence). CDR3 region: CASTPRDRGETQYF. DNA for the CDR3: TGTGCCAGCACCCCTCGGGACAGGGGAGAGACCCAGTACTTC.

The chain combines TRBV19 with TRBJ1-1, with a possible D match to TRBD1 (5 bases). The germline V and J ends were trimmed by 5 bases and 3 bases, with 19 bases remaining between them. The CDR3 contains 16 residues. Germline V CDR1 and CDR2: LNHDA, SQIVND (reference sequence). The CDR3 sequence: CASSLRRGFGDTEAFF. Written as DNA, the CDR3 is TGTGCCAGTAGTTTACGTAGGGGCTTTGGGGACACTGAAGCTTTCTTT.

The chain's CDR3 is CASSRYPGTVKETQYF. The CDR3, as DNA: TGTGCCAGCAGTCGTTATCCCGGGACAGTTAAAGAGACCCAGTACTTC. The chain has TRBV2 and TRBJ2-5, with TRBD1 identical over 7 bases. With V trimmed by 5 bases and J by 3 bases, 12 bases remained unmatched. CDR3 length equals 16 residues. Germline CDR1 and CDR2: SNHLY and FYNNEI. Drawing the rest from reference TRBV2 and TRBJ2-5, the complete variable domain is EPEVTQTPSHQVTQMGQEVILRCVPISNHLYFYWYRQILGQKVEFLVSFYNNEISEKSEIFDDQFSVERPDGSNFTLKIRSTKLEDSAMYFCASSRYPGTVKETQYFGPGTRLLVL.

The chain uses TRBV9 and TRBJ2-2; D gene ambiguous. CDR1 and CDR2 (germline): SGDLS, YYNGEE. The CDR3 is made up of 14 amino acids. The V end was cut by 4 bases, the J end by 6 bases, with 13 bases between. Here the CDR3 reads CASSSPLSAGELFF. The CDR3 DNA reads TGTGCCAGCAGCTCTCCTTTGAGTGCCGGGGAGCTGTTTTTT. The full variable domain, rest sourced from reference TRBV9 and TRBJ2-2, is DSGVTQTPKHLITATGQRVTLRCSPRSGDLSVYWYQQSLDQGLQFLIQYYNGEERAKGNILERFSAQQFPDLHSELNLSSLELGDSALYFCASSSPLSAGELFFGEGSRLTVL.

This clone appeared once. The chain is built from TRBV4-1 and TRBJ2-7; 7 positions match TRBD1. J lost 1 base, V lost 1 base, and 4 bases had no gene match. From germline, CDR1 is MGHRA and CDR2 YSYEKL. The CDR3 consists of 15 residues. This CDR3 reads CASSQGDSRSYEQYF. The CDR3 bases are TGCGCCAGCAGCCAAGGGGACAGTCGATCCTACGAGCAGTACTTC.

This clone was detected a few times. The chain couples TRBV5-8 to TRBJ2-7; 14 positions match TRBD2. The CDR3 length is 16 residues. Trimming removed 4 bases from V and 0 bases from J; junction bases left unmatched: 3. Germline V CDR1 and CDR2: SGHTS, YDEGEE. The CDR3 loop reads CASSRTSGGSSYEQYF. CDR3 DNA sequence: TGTGCCAGCAGCCGGACTAGCGGGGGGAGCTCCTACGAGCAGTACTTC.

CDR3 region: CASSLLGELFF. CDR3 nucleotide sequence: TGTGCCAGCAGCTTATTAGGGGAGCTGTTTTTT. This chain links TRBV11-3 with TRBJ2-2; no firm D call. This CDR3 has 11 amino acids. Per the germline V gene, CDR1 is SGHNT and CDR2 is YENEEA. The V end was cut by 2 bases, the J end by 8 bases, with 3 bases between.

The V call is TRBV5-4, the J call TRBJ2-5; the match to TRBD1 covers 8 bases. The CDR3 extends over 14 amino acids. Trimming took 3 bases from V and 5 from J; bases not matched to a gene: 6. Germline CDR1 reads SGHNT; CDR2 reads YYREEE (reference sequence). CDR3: CASSSTTGDETQYF. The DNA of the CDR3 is TGTGCCAGCAGCTCTACGACAGGGGACGAGACCCAGTACTTC.

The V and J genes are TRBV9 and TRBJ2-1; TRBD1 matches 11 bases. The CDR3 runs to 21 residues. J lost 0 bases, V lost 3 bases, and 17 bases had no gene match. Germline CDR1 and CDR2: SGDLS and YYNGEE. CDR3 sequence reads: CASSAGTGGSGSSSSYNEQFF. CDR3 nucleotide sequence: TGTGCCAGCAGCGCTGGGACAGGGGGGAGCGGATCATCCAGCTCCTACAATGAGCAGTTCTTC.

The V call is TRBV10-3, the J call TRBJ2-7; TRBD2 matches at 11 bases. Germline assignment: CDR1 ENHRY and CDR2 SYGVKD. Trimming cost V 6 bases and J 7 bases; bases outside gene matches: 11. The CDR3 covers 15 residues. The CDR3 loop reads CAISQTSGKNKEQYF. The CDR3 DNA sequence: TGTGCCATCAGCCAGACTAGCGGGAAGAATAAGGAGCAGTACTTC.

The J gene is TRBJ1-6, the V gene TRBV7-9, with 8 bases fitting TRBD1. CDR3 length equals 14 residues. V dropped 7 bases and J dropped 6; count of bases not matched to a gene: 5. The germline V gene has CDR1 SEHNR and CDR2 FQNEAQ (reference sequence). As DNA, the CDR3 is TGTGCCAGCACCCTCGACAGGGGTAATTCACCCCTCCACTTT. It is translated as CASTLDRGNSPLHF.

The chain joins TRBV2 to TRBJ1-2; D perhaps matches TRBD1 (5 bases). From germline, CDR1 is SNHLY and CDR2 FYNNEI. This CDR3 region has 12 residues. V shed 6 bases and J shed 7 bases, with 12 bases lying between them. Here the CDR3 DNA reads TGTGCCAGCAGCCAGGGAATGGGTGGCTACACCTTC. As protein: CASSQGMGGYTF.

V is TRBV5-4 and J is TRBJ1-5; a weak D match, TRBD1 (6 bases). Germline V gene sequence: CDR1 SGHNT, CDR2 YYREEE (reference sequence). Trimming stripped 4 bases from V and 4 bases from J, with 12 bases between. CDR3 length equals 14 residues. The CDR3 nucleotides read TGTGCCAGCAGCCTTCAGGGGCGAAATCAGCCCCAGCATTTT. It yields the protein CASSLQGRNQPQHF.

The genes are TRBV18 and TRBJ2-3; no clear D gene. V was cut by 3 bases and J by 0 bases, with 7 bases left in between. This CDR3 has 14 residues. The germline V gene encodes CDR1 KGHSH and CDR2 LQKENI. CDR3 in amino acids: CASSPLTSTDTQYF. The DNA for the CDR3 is TGTGCCAGCTCACCTCTTACTAGCACAGATACGCAGTATTTT.